The clone carrying this T cell receptor beta chain has just a few counts. Its antigen is not identified. These data originate in a study of blood T cells in healthy people across ages. Whole-study results and caveats: Roughly linear age-related decline in beta diversity appeared, significant by age about 40.

CDR1 is LGHDT and CDR2 is YNNKEL in the germline V gene (reference sequence). J gave up 7 bases and V 3 bases, and 8 bases lay outside the gene matches. The CDR3 spans 16 residues. Through a sample-barcoded 5' primer and a J-beta primer mix, a second PCR was run for about 6 to 11 cycles. Each cDNA molecule received a tag from a template-switch adaptor that had 12 random nucleotides. Each sample provided no less than 3 million CDR3-containing paired-end reads. TCRdb reanalysed the 5' RACE reads using MiXCR and keeps one entry per CDR3 protein. The sample consists of approximately 1,700,000 distinct CDR3 sequences, about 39% of them appearing once.

The chain joins TRBV3-1 to TRBJ2-5; TRBD2 matches at 13 bases. The specimen was blood. The source is a human donor in good health. CDR3 DNA sequence: TGTGCCAGCAGCCAGACGGGACTAGCGGGGTCGGGGACCCAGTACTTC. It translates to CASSQTGLAGSGTQYF.